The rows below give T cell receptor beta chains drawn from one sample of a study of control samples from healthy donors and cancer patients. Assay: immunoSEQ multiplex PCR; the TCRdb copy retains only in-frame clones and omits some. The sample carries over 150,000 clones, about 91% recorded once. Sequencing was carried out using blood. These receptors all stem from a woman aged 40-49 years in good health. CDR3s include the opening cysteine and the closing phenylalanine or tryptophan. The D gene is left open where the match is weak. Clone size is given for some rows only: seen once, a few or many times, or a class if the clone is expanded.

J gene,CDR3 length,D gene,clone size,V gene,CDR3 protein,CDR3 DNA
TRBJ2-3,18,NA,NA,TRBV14,CASSQFLGAGDSTDTQYF,TGTGCCAGCAGCCAATTCCTAGGGGCAGGGGATAGCACAGATACGCAGTATTTT
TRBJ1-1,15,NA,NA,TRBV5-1,CASSLGRGVETEAFF,TGCGCCAGCAGCTTGGGACGGGGCGTTGAAACTGAAGCTTTCTTT
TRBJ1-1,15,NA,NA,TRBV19,CASTNRMRENTEAFF,TGTGCCAGTACCAATCGCATGAGGGAGAACACTGAAGCTTTCTTT
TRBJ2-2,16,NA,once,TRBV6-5,CASSYLAGLSTGELFF,TGTGCCAGCAGTTACTTGGCAGGGTTGTCCACCGGGGAGCTGTTTTTT
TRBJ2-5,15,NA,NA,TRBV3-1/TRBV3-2,CASSQVLDPTRAQYF,TGTGCCAGCAGCCAAGTTCTGGACCCCACGAGAGCCCAGTACTTC
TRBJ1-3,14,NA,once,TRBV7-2,CASSQVGSGNTIYF,TGTGCCAGCAGCCAAGTCGGGTCTGGAAACACCATATATTTT
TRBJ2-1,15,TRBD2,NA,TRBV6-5,CASRTRTSGYNEQFF,TGTGCCAGCAGAACCCGGACTAGCGGTTACAATGAGCAGTTCTTC
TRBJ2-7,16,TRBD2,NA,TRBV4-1,CASSHKTSGGSYEQYF,TGCGCCAGCAGCCATAAGACTAGCGGGGGATCTTACGAGCAGTACTTC
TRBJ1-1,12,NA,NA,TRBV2,CASKVWSTEAFF,TGTGCCAGCAAAGTCTGGAGCACTGAAGCTTTCTTT
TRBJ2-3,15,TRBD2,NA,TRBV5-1,CASSLPGAGEDTQYF,TGCGCCAGCAGCTTGCCCGGCGCGGGGGAAGATACGCAGTATTTT
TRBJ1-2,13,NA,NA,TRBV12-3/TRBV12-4,CASSLTGNYGYTF,TGTGCCAGCAGTTTAACAGGCAACTATGGCTACACCTTC
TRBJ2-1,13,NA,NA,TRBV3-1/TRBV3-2,CASSPSLHWEQFF,TGTGCCAGCAGCCCTTCCCTCCACTGGGAGCAGTTCTTC
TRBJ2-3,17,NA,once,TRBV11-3,CASSLGFGGGPPDTQYF,TGTGCCAGCAGCTTAGGATTTGGGGGGGGCCCCCCAGATACGCAGTATTTT
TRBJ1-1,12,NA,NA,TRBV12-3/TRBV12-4,CASSPWDTEAFF,TGTGCCAGCAGTCCTTGGGACACTGAAGCTTTCTTT
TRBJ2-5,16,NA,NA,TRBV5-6,CASSLGAGAAQETQYF,TGTGCCAGCAGCTTGGGTGCGGGGGCAGCACAAGAGACCCAGTACTTC
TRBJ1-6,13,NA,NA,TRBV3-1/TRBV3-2,CASSQLTNSPLHF,TGTGCCAGCAGCCAACTCACAAATTCACCCCTCCACTTT
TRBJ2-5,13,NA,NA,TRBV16,CASSNPLQETQYF,TGTGCCAGCAGCAATCCCCTACAAGAGACCCAGTACTTC
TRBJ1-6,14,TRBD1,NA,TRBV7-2,CASSLTGYSSPLHF,TGTGCCAGCAGCTTGACAGGGTATAGTTCACCCCTCCACTTT
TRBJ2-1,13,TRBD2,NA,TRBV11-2,CASSPAGSGEQFF,TGTGCCAGCAGCCCAGCGGGTAGCGGGGAGCAGTTCTTC
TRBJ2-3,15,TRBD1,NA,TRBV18,CASSPPQGAKDTQYF,TGTGCCAGCTCACCACCGCAGGGGGCGAAAGATACGCAGTATTTT
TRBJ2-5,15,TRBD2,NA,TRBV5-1,CASSFGLADQETQYF,TGCGCCAGCAGCTTTGGACTAGCGGACCAAGAGACCCAGTACTTC
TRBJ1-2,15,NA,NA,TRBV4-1,CASSQDGKGHYGYTF,TGCGCCAGCAGCCAAGATGGCAAGGGACACTATGGCTACACCTTC
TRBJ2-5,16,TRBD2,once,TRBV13,CASKRLAGGTQETQYF,TGTGCCAGCAAAAGACTAGCGGGGGGAACACAAGAGACCCAGTACTTC
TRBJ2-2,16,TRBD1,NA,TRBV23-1,CASSQPSTGYTGELFF,TGCGCCAGCAGTCAGCCCTCGACAGGGTACACCGGGGAGCTGTTTTTT
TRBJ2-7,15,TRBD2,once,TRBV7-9,CASSPTRGETYEQYF,TGTGCCAGCAGCCCCACCCGGGGGGAAACATACGAGCAGTACTTC
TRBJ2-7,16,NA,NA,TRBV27,CASSPSGGTLSYEQYF,TGTGCCAGCAGTCCGTCGGGCGGGACACTCTCCTACGAGCAGTACTTC
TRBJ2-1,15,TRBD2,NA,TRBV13,CASSLGTSGGWEQFF,TGTGCCAGCAGCCTCGGGACTAGCGGGGGTTGGGAGCAGTTCTTC
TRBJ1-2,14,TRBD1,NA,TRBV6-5,CASSYAGGFYGYTF,TGTGCCAGCAGTTACGCAGGGGGTTTCTATGGCTACACCTTC
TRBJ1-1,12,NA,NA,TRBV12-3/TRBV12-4,CASSLGSGEAFF,TGTGCCAGCAGTTTGGGGTCCGGGGAGGCTTTCTTT
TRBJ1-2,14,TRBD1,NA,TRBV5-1,CASSSGQTPYGYTF,TGCGCCAGCAGCTCGGGACAGACTCCCTATGGCTACACCTTC
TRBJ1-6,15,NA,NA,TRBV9,CASSPLQDRNSPLHF,TGTGCCAGCAGCCCCCTACAGGATCGCAATTCACCCCTCCACTTT
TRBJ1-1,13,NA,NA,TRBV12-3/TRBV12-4,CASSLVGDTEAFF,TGTGCCAGCAGTTTAGTCGGGGACACTGAAGCTTTCTTT
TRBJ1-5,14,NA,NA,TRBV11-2,CASSLGRVGQPQHF,TGTGCCAGCAGCTTAGGTCGGGTGGGTCAGCCCCAGCATTTT
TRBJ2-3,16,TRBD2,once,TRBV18,CASSPLAGGEVDTQYF,TGTGCCAGCTCACCCCTAGCGGGGGGGGAAGTTGATACGCAGTATTTT
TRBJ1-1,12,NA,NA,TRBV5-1,CASSFSQEEAFF,TGCGCCAGCAGCTTTAGCCAGGAAGAAGCTTTCTTT
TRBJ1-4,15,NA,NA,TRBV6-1,CASSEGWRTNEKLFF,TGTGCCAGCAGTGAAGGGTGGAGGACTAATGAAAAACTGTTTTTT
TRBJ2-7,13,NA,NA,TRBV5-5,CASSGGPSYEQYF,TGTGCCAGCAGCGGGGGCCCCTCCTACGAGCAGTACTTC
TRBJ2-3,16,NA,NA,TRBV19,CASSIRTTLSTDTQYF,TGTGCCAGTAGTATCAGGACCACCCTGAGCACAGATACGCAGTATTTT
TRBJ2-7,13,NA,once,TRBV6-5,CASSRGGSYEQYF,TGTGCCAGCTCCAGAGGGGGGAGCTACGAGCAGTACTTC
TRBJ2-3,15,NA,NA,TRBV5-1,CASSLNFGDTDTQYF,TGCGCCAGCAGCTTGAATTTTGGGGACACAGATACGCAGTATTTT
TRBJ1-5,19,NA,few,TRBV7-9,CASSVAGPGFAESNQPQHF,TGTGCCAGCAGCGTCGCCGGGCCAGGGTTTGCGGAGAGCAATCAGCCCCAGCATTTT
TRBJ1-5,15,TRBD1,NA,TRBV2,CASRTGTGGYQPQHF,TGTGCCAGCAGAACTGGGACAGGGGGCTATCAGCCCCAGCATTTT
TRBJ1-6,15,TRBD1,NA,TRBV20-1,CSASGTDPYNSPLHF,TGCAGTGCTAGTGGGACAGATCCCTATAATTCACCCCTCCACTTT
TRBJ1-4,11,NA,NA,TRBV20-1,CSARDEKKLFF,TGCAGTGCTAGAGATGAAAAAAAACTGTTTTTT
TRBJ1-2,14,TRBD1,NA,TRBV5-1,CATREPGQGLPYTF,TGCGCCACCAGAGAACCGGGACAGGGCCTCCCCTACACCTTC
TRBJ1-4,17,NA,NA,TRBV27,CASSPFPPDRSHEKLFF,TGTGCCAGCAGTCCCTTCCCTCCAGACAGGAGCCATGAAAAACTGTTTTTT
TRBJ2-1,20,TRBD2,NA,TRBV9,CASGSSGGDPAPWSYNEQFF,TGTGCCAGCGGTTCTAGCGGGGGAGACCCAGCCCCCTGGTCCTACAATGAGCAGTTCTTC
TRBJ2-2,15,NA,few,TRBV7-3,CASSLLTANTGELFF,TGTGCCAGCAGCTTACTCACAGCGAACACCGGGGAGCTGTTTTTT
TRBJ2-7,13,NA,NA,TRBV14,CASSLTGPSEQYF,TGTGCCAGCAGCCTTACAGGGCCTAGCGAGCAGTACTTC
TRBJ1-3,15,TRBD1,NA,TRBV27,CASSPQGVSGNTIYF,TGTGCCAGCAGTCCCCAGGGGGTTTCAGGAAACACCATATATTTT